The rows below give T cell receptor beta chains drawn from one sample of a study of T-cell reconstitution after alpha-beta-depleted transplantation in children. In TCRdb, the PCR reads were re-called with MiXCR into one record per CDR3 protein. The sample carries hundreds of thousands of distinct CDR3 sequences, around 7.8% recorded once. Sequencing used PBMCs, mostly from graft donor cells, obtained 180 days after TCRalphabeta/CD19-depleted stem cell transplant. The receptors here all came from a male patient younger than 18 who had a stem cell transplant for acute lymphoblastic leukemia, so the T cells may come from the graft donor. The CDR3 runs from the conserved cysteine through the conserved F or W. Each record gives: V gene, D gene, clone size, J gene, CDR3 protein, CDR3 DNA. A D gene is named only where the DNA matches it firmly. Clone size is shown for a subset of rows, as once, few, many or a class of expanded clone.

TRBV12-3/TRBV12-4	TRBD1	many	TRBJ2-2	CASSFWTGGTGELFF	TGTGCCAGCAGTTTCTGGACAGGAGGCACCGGGGAGCTGTTTTTT
TRBV7-7	TRBD2	-	TRBJ2-2	CASGTLLTGELFF	TGTGCTAGCGGGACACTCCTCACCGGGGAGCTGTTTTTT
TRBV27	TRBD2	many	TRBJ2-7	CASSLRRGSYEQYF	TGTGCCAGCAGTTTGAGGCGGGGGTCATACGAGCAGTACTTC
TRBV20-1	-	many	TRBJ2-3	CSANRDTLGGTDTQYF	TGCAGTGCTAACCGGGACACCCTGGGTGGCACAGATACGCAGTATTTT
TRBV27	-	many	TRBJ1-3	CASSLRLHSGNTIYF	TGTGCCAGCAGTTTAAGACTGCACTCTGGAAACACCATATATTTT
TRBV20-1	-	many	TRBJ2-7	CSAYPRGSPYEQYF	TGCAGTGCTTACCCCCGAGGTTCCCCCTACGAGCAGTACTTC
TRBV29-1	TRBD1	-	TRBJ1-6	CSVRDRNNSPLHF	TGCAGCGTCCGGGACAGAAATAATTCACCCCTCCACTTT
TRBV18	-	many	TRBJ2-2	CASSGQANTGELFF	TGTGCCAGCTCGGGTCAGGCGAACACCGGGGAGCTGTTTTTT
TRBV5-1	TRBD1	many	TRBJ1-2	CASRTGTDYGYTF	TGCGCCAGTCGGACCGGGACAGACTATGGCTACACCTTC
TRBV20-1	TRBD2	many	TRBJ2-1	CSAYPSGSTYNEQFF	TGCAGTGCTTACCCTAGCGGGAGTACGTACAATGAGCAGTTCTTC
TRBV12-3/TRBV12-4	-	many	TRBJ1-5	CASSLVAGLNQPQHF	TGTGCCAGCAGTTTAGTAGCAGGCCTCAATCAGCCCCAGCATTTT
TRBV5-1	-	many	TRBJ2-5	CASSSWGETQYF	TGCGCCAGCAGCTCTTGGGGGGAGACCCAGTACTTC
TRBV27	-	many	TRBJ2-7	CASRGTTSYEQYF	TGTGCCAGCCGGGGGACAACCTCCTACGAGCAGTACTTC
TRBV25-1	-	many	TRBJ1-1	CASGFGGGAFF	TGTGCCAGCGGGTTCGGGGGGGGAGCTTTCTTT
TRBV5-4	-	few	TRBJ2-1	CASSPPGLSSSYNEQFF	TGTGCCAGCAGCCCCCCAGGGTTGTCGAGCTCCTACAATGAGCAGTTCTTC
TRBV5-1	-	many	TRBJ2-5	CASSVAGQETQYF	TGCGCCAGCAGCGTGGCCGGCCAAGAGACCCAGTACTTC
TRBV20-1	-	many	TRBJ2-7	CSARPVRGPYEQYF	TGCAGTGCTAGACCCGTGCGGGGTCCCTACGAGCAGTACTTC
TRBV6-1	-	many	TRBJ1-6	CASSEYAGYNSPLHF	TGTGCCAGCAGTGAATATGCAGGTTATAATTCACCCCTCCACTTT
TRBV6-1	-	many	TRBJ2-7	CASTHSYEQYF	TGTGCCAGCACCCATTCCTACGAGCAGTACTTC
TRBV12-3/TRBV12-4	TRBD1	many	TRBJ2-5	CASSLGQGRDETQYF	TGTGCCAGCAGTTTGGGACAGGGGCGGGATGAGACCCAGTACTTC
TRBV24-1	-	-	TRBJ1-2	CATSGPARGDYGYTF	TGTGCCACCAGTGGCCCGGCCAGAGGAGACTATGGCTACACCTTC
TRBV5-5	-	-	TRBJ2-5	CASSLGASGGSRETQYF	TGTGCCAGCAGCTTGGGGGCCTCGGGGGGCTCGAGGGAGACCCAGTACTTC
TRBV3-1	TRBD2	few	TRBJ2-2	CASSHTSGGAPPTFTGELFF	TGTGCCAGCAGCCACACTAGCGGGGGCGCACCCCCCACTTTCACCGGGGAGCTGTTTTTT
TRBV28	-	many	TRBJ1-1	CASSLKSQGTHPEAFF	TGTGCCAGCAGTTTAAAAAGCCAGGGAACTCATCCTGAAGCTTTCTTT
TRBV2	-	many	TRBJ2-7	CASSEALRVIEQYF	TGTGCCAGCAGTGAAGCGCTTCGGGTTATCGAGCAGTACTTC
TRBV4-2	TRBD2	-	TRBJ2-3	CASSLSGRGSTDTQYF	TGTGCCAGCAGCCTTAGCGGGAGGGGTAGCACAGATACGCAGTATTTT
TRBV5-1	TRBD2	many	TRBJ2-3	CASSLVPRGLAGVSTDTQYF	TGCGCCAGCAGCTTGGTACCCCGGGGACTAGCGGGGGTGAGCACAGATACGCAGTATTTT
TRBV7-9	-	many	TRBJ2-7	CASSPPGDEQYF	TGTGCCAGCAGTCCCCCTGGGGACGAGCAGTACTTC
TRBV2	-	many	TRBJ1-5	CASSEAPLSIRGQPQHF	TGTGCCAGCAGTGAAGCCCCCCTAAGCATCCGAGGTCAGCCCCAGCATTTT
TRBV3-1	TRBD2	many	TRBJ2-1	CASSPFSGGPYNEQFF	TGTGCCAGCAGCCCTTTTAGCGGGGGTCCCTACAATGAGCAGTTCTTC
TRBV13	-	many	TRBJ2-7	CASSFQEPSYEQYF	TGTGCCAGCAGCTTCCAGGAGCCCTCCTACGAGCAGTACTTC
TRBV7-2	-	many	TRBJ2-7	CASSSPATGMGYF	TGTGCCAGCAGCTCCCCCGCTACAGGGATGGGGTACTTC
TRBV4-2	TRBD1	many	TRBJ2-7	CASSPSGQGYEQYF	TGTGCCAGCAGCCCCAGTGGACAGGGCTACGAGCAGTACTTC
TRBV7-2	-	many	TRBJ1-5	CASSLALDREPQHF	TGTGCCAGCAGCTTAGCGCTGGACAGAGAGCCCCAGCATTTT
TRBV10-3	-	many	TRBJ2-1	CAISTGAVLYNEQFF	TGTGCCATCAGTACGGGGGCCGTACTATACAATGAGCAGTTCTTC
TRBV12-3/TRBV12-4	-	many	TRBJ1-2	CASSPGGGYTF	TGTGCCAGCAGTCCCGGCGGTGGCTACACCTTC
TRBV5-6	-	many	TRBJ1-2	CASSLARGWGRYGYTF	TGTGCCAGCAGCTTGGCCCGGGGTTGGGGCCGCTATGGCTACACCTTC
TRBV5-6	-	-	TRBJ1-2	CAMGPGQFYGYTF	TGTGCCATGGGCCCCGGACAGTTCTATGGCTACACCTTC
TRBV13	-	many	TRBJ2-7	CASSLLDEQYF	TGTGCCAGCAGCTTGCTCGACGAGCAGTACTTC
TRBV14	-	many	TRBJ2-7	CASSQVREPSKGQYF	TGTGCCAGCAGCCAAGTCCGGGAACCCTCTAAGGGGCAGTACTTC
TRBV3-1	-	many	TRBJ2-2	CASSPTGPYTGELFF	TGTGCCAGCAGCCCCACGGGGCCCTACACCGGGGAGCTGTTTTTT
TRBV7-9	-	many	TRBJ1-5	CASSLGVGNQPQHF	TGTGCCAGCAGCTTAGGGGTTGGCAATCAGCCCCAGCATTTT
TRBV28	TRBD2	many	TRBJ2-2	CASSLVPSGRWGGELFF	TGTGCCAGCAGTTTAGTGCCTAGCGGGAGATGGGGCGGGGAGCTGTTTTTT
TRBV9	TRBD2	many	TRBJ2-7	CASSVAGTSGYEQYF	TGTGCCAGCAGCGTCGCTGGGACTAGCGGCTACGAGCAGTACTTC
TRBV19	TRBD2	many	TRBJ2-1	CASSIGERGYNEQFF	TGTGCCAGTAGTATAGGGGAGCGGGGATACAATGAGCAGTTCTTC
TRBV3-1	-	-	TRBJ2-7	CATSQVIKAGSAYEQYF	TGTGCCACCTCCCAAGTAATTAAGGCGGGATCCGCCTACGAGCAGTACTTC
TRBV6-2/TRBV6-3	-	few	TRBJ2-7	CASSYTGALAYEQYF	TGTGCCAGCAGTTACACGGGGGCCTTAGCCTACGAGCAGTACTTC
TRBV12-3/TRBV12-4	TRBD2	many	TRBJ2-2	CASSFSGSLSGELFF	TGTGCCAGCAGTTTCAGCGGGAGTTTGAGCGGGGAGCTGTTTTTT